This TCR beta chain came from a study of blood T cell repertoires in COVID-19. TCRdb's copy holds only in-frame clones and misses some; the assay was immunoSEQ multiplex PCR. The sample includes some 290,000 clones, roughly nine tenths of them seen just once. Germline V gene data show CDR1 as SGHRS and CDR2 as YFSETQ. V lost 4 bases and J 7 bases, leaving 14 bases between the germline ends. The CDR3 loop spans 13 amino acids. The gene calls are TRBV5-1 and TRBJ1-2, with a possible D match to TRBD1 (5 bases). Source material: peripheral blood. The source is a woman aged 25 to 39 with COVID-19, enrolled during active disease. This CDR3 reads CASSHGDGGGYTF. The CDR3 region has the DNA TGCGCCAGCAGCCATGGAGACGGGGGTGGCTACACCTTC.